The 31 T cell receptor beta chains given below trace back to one sample, sequenced in a study of blood T cells in healthy people across ages (dated by TCRdb to the mid-2010s). Library method: 5' RACE. The sequencer listed for this sample is Illumina HiSeq 2500. The second PCR ran for roughly 6 to 11 cycles and used a J-beta primer mix along with a sample-barcoded 5' primer. TCRdb applied fastp at Q25 and MiXCR to the public reads, then kept only in-frame beta chains. Each record represents a unique CDR3 protein, reported with the most common genes and DNA among its rows. Counted in this sample were 600,000 to 650,000 distinct CDR3 sequences; about 54% of them appeared once. Together, the top ten hold 30% to 45% of the sample. Sequencing was carried out using blood. The receptors here all came from a man aged 55 to 70 in good health.

The V and J genes are TRBV5-6 and TRBJ2-1, with TRBD2 identical over 9 bases. Germline CDR1 SGHDT, CDR2 YYEEEE. V lost 5 bases and J lost 5; bases outside the gene matches: 8. This CDR3 is 15 amino acids long. CDR3 bases: TGTGCCAGCAGATGGGCTAGCGGGGAACACAATGAGCAGTTCTTC. Translating gives CASRWASGEHNEQFF.

The V gene is TRBV20-1, the J gene TRBJ2-1; D assignment may be TRBD1 or TRBD2 (5 bases each). The V end was cut by 4 bases, the J end by 15 bases, with 16 bases between. Germline lookup yields CDR1 DFQATT and CDR2 SNEGSKA (reference sequence). The CDR3 totals 11 residues. The CDR3 region has the DNA TGCAGTGCTATCCGGGACCAGCTGTTGTTCTTC. Its translation is CSAIRDQLLFF.

The CDR3, as DNA: TGTGCCAGCAGCTTAGATGGGGGCTCGATGAATGAGCAGTTCTTC. It is translated as CASSLDGGSMNEQFF. V and J are TRBV7-9 and TRBJ2-1, with D maybe TRBD1 (6 bases). V lost 1 base and J lost 7, with 14 bases in between. The CDR3 runs 15 residues. The V gene's germline CDR1 is SEHNR and CDR2 FQNEAQ (reference sequence).

J is TRBJ1-2 and V is TRBV10-3, with 12 bases that match TRBD1. The V and J ends lost 4 bases and 7 bases, in that order; junction bases with no gene match: 10. The length of the CDR3 is 16 residues. Germline CDR1 is ENHRY and CDR2 is SYGVKD. The CDR3 protein is CAISAGQGQGAIGYTF. CDR3 in DNA: TGTGCCATCAGTGCTGGCCAGGGACAGGGGGCGATTGGCTACACCTTC.

This chain links TRBV10-3 with TRBJ2-5, with 11 bases matching TRBD2. The closer fit of TRBJ2-1 to the DNA end suggests the J call may be wrong. Germline CDR1 is ENHRY and CDR2 is SYGVKD. The CDR3 length is 17 residues. Written as DNA, the CDR3 is TGTGCCATCAGTCCCCGGGCCGGGACTAGCGGACAAGAGACCCAGTTCTTC. It yields the protein CAISPRAGTSGQETQFF.

The chain uses TRBV20-1 and TRBJ2-1; 7 bases fit TRBD1. Germline CDR1 and CDR2: DFQATT and SNEGSKA (reference sequence). V shed 4 bases and J 10 bases; nucleotides not matched to a gene: 4. The CDR3 sequence is 11 residues long. The CDR3 DNA reads as TGCAGTGCTATGACAGGGATAGAGCAGTTCTTC. It is translated as CSAMTGIEQFF.

This clonotype was detected a few times. The chain couples TRBV2 to TRBJ2-5; D may be TRBD2 (6 bases). Germline V gene data show CDR1 as SNHLY and CDR2 as FYNNEI. The CDR3 is made up of 14 amino acids. V gave up 2 bases and J gave up 3 bases, with 10 bases separating them. CDR3 bases: TGTGCCAGCAGTGAAAGGAGGGGAGAAGAGACCCAGTACTTC. It yields the protein CASSERRGEETQYF.

V is TRBV5-1 and J is TRBJ2-5, with D tentatively TRBD2 (6 bases). CDR3 length equals 14 residues. V lost 0 bases and J 11 bases, leaving 17 bases between the germline ends. Looked up from germline, CDR1 is SGHRS and CDR2 is YFSETQ. The DNA of the CDR3 is TGCGCCAGCAGCTTGGGGGACCCAAGGAGGGAGCAGTACTTC. It is translated as CASSLGDPRREQYF.

This sequence joins TRBV27 and TRBJ1-5; 7 positions agree with TRBD1. The CDR3 contains 14 residues. Per germline, CDR1 MNHEY and CDR2 SMNVEV (reference sequence). J gave up 6 bases and V 5 bases, and 7 bases lay outside the gene matches. The CDR3 nucleotides read TGTGCCAGCAGTGGACAGGCCCCAGGTCAGCCCCAGCATTTT. This encodes CASSGQAPGQPQHF.

This chain links TRBV21-1 with TRBJ1-1. TRBV21-1 is annotated as a pseudogene. This CDR3 has 14 residues. The CDR3 sequence is CASSNSTANTEAFF. The CDR3 DNA sequence: TGTGCCAGCAGCAATTCAACTGCGAACACTGAAGCTTTCTTT.

The rearrangement links TRBV27 to TRBJ2-3; possibly TRBD2 for D (6 bases). This CDR3 spans 13 amino acids. The V end was cut by 1 base, the J end by 5 bases, with 7 bases between. CDR1 is MNHEY, CDR2 SMNVEV, per germline (reference sequence). For the CDR3, the DNA is TGTGCCAGCAGTTTATTGGAGGGAGATACGCAGTATTTT. Translating gives CASSLLEGDTQYF.

The rearrangement uses TRBV10-3 and TRBJ2-3; D not certain. With 11 bases removed from V and 4 bases from J, the gap between germline ends came to 16 bases. Germline V gene lookup returns CDR1 ENHRY and CDR2 SYGVKD. The CDR3 consists of 13 residues. The CDR3 protein is CAPKETLPDTQYF. For the CDR3, the DNA is TGTGCCCCCAAAGAGACCTTACCAGATACGCAGTATTTT.

The CDR3 is CASSVGVGGLGAEAFF. The CDR3 nucleotides are TGTGCCAGCAGTGTGGGGGTCGGCGGCCTGGGCGCTGAAGCTTTCTTT. The rearrangement joins TRBV28 to TRBJ1-1; tentative D call: TRBD1 (5 bases). CDR3 length equals 16 residues. V lost 5 bases and J lost 6, with 22 bases in between. Germline CDR1 is MDHEN and CDR2 is SYDVKM.

This clonotype was picked up a small number of times. J is TRBJ2-4 and V is TRBV5-5; 12 bases are a match to TRBD1. Germline V gives CDR1 SGHKS, CDR2 YYEKEE (reference sequence). This CDR3 is built from 16 residues. The V segment lost 4 bases and the J segment 2 bases; nucleotides outside the gene matches: 4. CDR3 protein: CASSRGQGATKNIQYF. DNA of the CDR3: TGTGCCAGCAGCCGGGGACAGGGGGCAACCAAAAACATTCAGTACTTC.

In this sample, this clonotype turned up many times. The genes are TRBV20-1 and TRBJ1-1; 9 positions match TRBD1. The CDR3 contains 14 residues. The trim removed 3 bases at V and 3 bases at J, leaving 5 bases unmatched. Germline V gene sequence: CDR1 DFQATT, CDR2 SNEGSKA (reference sequence). CDR3: CSARGQGGYTEAFF. As DNA, the CDR3 is TGCAGTGCTAGGGGACAGGGAGGGTACACTGAAGCTTTCTTT.

This clonotype was detected only a few times. The J gene is TRBJ2-7, the V gene TRBV7-2; D call uncertain. This CDR3 region has 14 residues. Germline CDR1 SGHTA, CDR2 FQGNSA. The ends were cut back, 3 bases at V and 2 bases at J, with 11 bases in the middle. As DNA, the CDR3 is TGTGCCAGCAGCTTGGTTGGAAGAGCCTACGAGCAGTACTTC. Encoded protein: CASSLVGRAYEQYF.

This chain connects TRBV27 to TRBJ2-5; 8 positions match TRBD2. The trim removed 2 bases at V and 5 bases at J, leaving 7 bases unmatched. This CDR3 is 15 amino acids long. Germline values: CDR1 MNHEY, CDR2 SMNVEV (reference sequence). The CDR3 protein is CASSLGGGIWETQYF. The CDR3 bases are TGTGCCAGCAGTTTAGGCGGGGGGATCTGGGAGACCCAGTACTTC.

This chain joins TRBV7-2 and TRBJ2-7; TRBD1 might be the D (6 bases). V lost 3 bases to trimming and J lost 0 bases, with 15 bases between them. The CDR3 is 16 amino acids. Germline V gene data show CDR1 as SGHTA and CDR2 as FQGNSA. This CDR3 reads CASSFPIGTNSYEQYF. In DNA form, the CDR3 reads TGTGCCAGCAGCTTCCCCATTGGGACAAACTCCTACGAGCAGTACTTC. The full variable domain, rest sourced from reference TRBV7-2 and TRBJ2-7, is GAGVSQSPSNKVTEKGKDVELRCDPISGHTALYWYRQSLGQGLEFLIYFQGNSAPDKSGLPSDRFSAERTGGSVSTLTIQRTQQEDSAVYLCASSFPIGTNSYEQYFGPGTRLTVT.

The rearrangement uses TRBV5-5 and TRBJ2-5, with D perhaps TRBD2 (6 bases). The tail of the sequence fits TRBJ2-7 better, so the J call may be wrong. There are 14 residues in the CDR3. Per the germline V gene, CDR1 is SGHKS and CDR2 is YYEKEE (reference sequence). This chain's CDR3 is CASSVEGVGYEQYF. The CDR3 DNA reads TGTGCCAGCAGCGTGGAGGGTGTAGGCTACGAGCAGTACTTC.

The chain carries TRBV29-1 and TRBJ2-7; tentatively, D is TRBD1 or TRBD2 (5 bases each). V was pared by 6 bases and J by 3 bases, with 18 bases between. The CDR3 totals 14 residues. Germline CDR1 reads SQVTM; CDR2 reads ANQGSEA. The CDR3 DNA reads TGCAGCGTCGCCCAGAGGGGTCTGGACTACGAGCAGTACTTC. As protein: CSVAQRGLDYEQYF.

The genes are TRBV28 and TRBJ2-3; the D is unclear. V was trimmed by 1 base and J by 4 bases, leaving 12 bases between them. Germline lookup yields CDR1 MDHEN and CDR2 SYDVKM. This CDR3 comprises 15 residues. The CDR3 loop reads CASSLFRSSSDTQYF. The CDR3 nucleotides read TGTGCCAGCAGTTTATTTCGGAGCAGTTCAGATACGCAGTATTTT.

This sequence joins TRBV20-1 and TRBJ2-3; 9 bases align to TRBD1. Looked up from germline, CDR1 is DFQATT and CDR2 is SNEGSKA (reference sequence). After removal of 1 base from V and 3 bases from J, the junction contained 2 bases not matched to a gene. The CDR3 totals 14 residues. The CDR3 region is CSARAQGATDTQYF. The DNA for the CDR3 is TGCAGTGCTAGAGCACAGGGGGCAACAGATACGCAGTATTTT.

The chain joins TRBV7-7 to TRBJ2-7; 10 bases match TRBD1. Per the germline V gene, CDR1 is SSHAT and CDR2 is FNYEAQ (reference sequence). J was trimmed by 7 bases and V by 3 bases; bases with no gene match: 12. The CDR3 length is 16 residues. The CDR3 region is CASSFGGTGEGDEQYF. CDR3 coding DNA: TGTGCCAGCAGCTTTGGCGGGACAGGGGAGGGCGATGAGCAGTACTTC.

The J gene is TRBJ2-5, the V gene TRBV7-9; D is uncertain. Looked up from germline, CDR1 is SEHNR and CDR2 is FQNEAQ (reference sequence). This CDR3 contains 16 residues. V shed 0 bases and J shed 2 bases, with 13 bases lying between them. In nucleotides, the CDR3 is TGTGCCAGCAGCTTAGCACTGGGGATTTCTCAAGAGACCCAGTACTTC. Amino acid sequence: CASSLALGISQETQYF.

The chain combines TRBV5-1 with TRBJ2-3; 7 bases are shared with TRBD2. Unmatched junction bases numbered 6, after V lost 3 bases and J lost 2 bases. Germline CDR1 reads SGHRS; CDR2 reads YFSETQ. The CDR3 is made up of 15 amino acids. The CDR3 loop reads CASSYSGAPTDTQYF. Here the CDR3 DNA reads TGCGCCAGCAGCTACAGCGGGGCCCCCACAGATACGCAGTATTTT. Supplemented by reference TRBV5-1 and TRBJ2-3, the full variable domain reads KAGVTQTPRYLIKTRGQQVTLSCSPISGHRSVSWYQQTPGQGLQFLFEYFSETQRNKGNFPGRFSGRQFSNSRSEMNVSTLELGDSALYLCASSYSGAPTDTQYFGPGTRLTVL.

This chain links TRBV6-1 with TRBJ2-5; maybe TRBD2 (6 bases). The V end was cut by 5 bases, the J end by 7 bases, with 17 bases between. The CDR3 contains 14 residues. Germline V CDR1 and CDR2: MNHNS, SASEGT. CDR3 nucleotides: TGTGCCAGCAGTCCCAACGCGGACTACGGGACCCAGTACTTC. Protein product: CASSPNADYGTQYF.

This chain joins TRBV4-1 and TRBJ2-7; 7 bases line up with TRBD1. The CDR3 is 15 amino acids. Germline V lookup: CDR1 MGHRA, CDR2 YSYEKL. V was clipped by 1 base and J by 2 bases; unmatched bases: 5. CDR3 region: CASSQAGDSPYEQYF. The CDR3 DNA sequence: TGCGCCAGCAGCCAAGCAGGGGACAGTCCCTACGAGCAGTACTTC.

This chain uses TRBV24-1 with TRBJ2-3, with 10 bases fitting TRBD2. The CDR3 loop spans 17 amino acids. The trim removed 4 bases at V and 2 bases at J, leaving 8 bases unmatched. Germline loops: CDR1 KGHDR, CDR2 SFDVKD. The CDR3 DNA reads as TGTGCCACCAGTGACCCTAGCGGGGGCCAACCCACAGATACGCAGTATTTT. It translates to CATSDPSGGQPTDTQYF.

As DNA, the CDR3 is TGCGCCAGCAGCCAACGATCTGGACAGCTGAACACTGAAGCTTTCTTT. The encoded protein is CASSQRSGQLNTEAFF. This chain uses TRBV4-1 with TRBJ1-1, with a tentative D call TRBD1 (6 bases). V was cut by 2 bases and J by 0 bases, with 13 bases left in between. The CDR3 consists of 16 residues. Germline values: CDR1 MGHRA, CDR2 YSYEKL.

This rearrangement joins TRBV29-1 to TRBJ2-4, with D perhaps TRBD2 (5 bases). Germline assignment: CDR1 SQVTM and CDR2 ANQGSEA. This CDR3 has 15 residues. Trimming stripped 4 bases from V and 0 bases from J, with 13 bases between. CDR3 sequence: CSVVFAGLAKNIQYF. As DNA, the CDR3 is TGCAGCGTTGTTTTTGCGGGTTTAGCCAAAAACATTCAGTACTTC.

This chain uses TRBV11-2 with TRBJ2-5; D is tentatively TRBD1 or TRBD2 (5 bases each). Per the germline V gene, CDR1 is SGHAT and CDR2 is FQNNGV. The CDR3 totals 16 residues. Trimming took 1 base from V and 0 from J, leaving 12 bases between them. The CDR3 reads CASSLVRGSYQETQYF. The CDR3 region has the DNA TGTGCCAGCAGCTTAGTGAGGGGATCCTACCAAGAGACCCAGTACTTC.